These 5 T cell receptor beta chains share one sample of origin, sequenced in a study of shared clonotypes between healthy human individuals. Generated by immunoSEQ multiplex PCR, the TCRdb table keeps only in-frame clones and is missing some. The top ten clones hold over 1.3% of a sample with about 960,000 clones, about three quarters of them seen once. Sequencing used memory CD4+ T cells sorted from blood. Specified subset: CD45RA-negative fraction. Receptors originate from a man aged 18 to 29 in good health.

This chain links TRBV5-4 with TRBJ1-2, with 7 bases that match TRBD1. The CDR3 covers 13 residues. CDR1 and CDR2 from the germline V gene are SGHNT and YYREEE (reference sequence). V lost 2 bases to trimming and J lost 6 bases; unmatched junction nucleotides: 4. The CDR3 is CASSFDRVDGYTF. For the CDR3, the DNA is TGTGCCAGCAGCTTCGACAGGGTGGATGGCTACACCTTC. Supplemented by reference TRBV5-4 and TRBJ1-2, the full variable domain reads ETGVTQSPTHLIKTRGQQVTLRCSSQSGHNTVSWYQQALGQGPQFIFQYYREEENGRGNFPPRFSGLQFPNYSSELNVNALELDDSALYLCASSFDRVDGYTFGSGTRLTVV.

The chain is built from TRBV30 and TRBJ1-2; D gene uncertain. CDR1 is GTSNPN and CDR2 is SVGIG in the germline V gene (reference sequence). The CDR3 runs 12 residues. Trimming stripped 4 bases from V and 13 bases from J, with 19 bases between. The CDR3 nucleotides are TGTGCCTGGAATAATATGGCGGCAGCCTTCACCTTC. Protein: CAWNNMAAAFTF.

The chain employs TRBV9 and TRBJ2-1; D perhaps matches TRBD2 (6 bases). V lost 0 bases and J 0 bases, leaving 16 bases between the germline ends. This CDR3 contains 18 residues. Germline assignment: CDR1 SGDLS and CDR2 YYNGEE. The CDR3, as DNA: TGTGCCAGCAGCGTAGAGCCTAATGCGGGAACCTCCTACAATGAGCAGTTCTTC. It translates to CASSVEPNAGTSYNEQFF.

The V gene is TRBV15, the J gene TRBJ2-7; D is tentatively TRBD1 or TRBD2 (5 bases each). The CDR3 totals 15 residues. The ends were cut back, 1 base at V and 1 base at J, with 11 bases in the middle. Germline V CDR1 and CDR2: LNHNV, YYDKDF (reference sequence). The CDR3 is CATSRAGTGSYEQYF. In DNA form, the CDR3 reads TGTGCCACCAGCAGAGCTGGGACGGGATCCTACGAGCAGTACTTC.

This clone was found a few times. The V and J genes are TRBV6-5 and TRBJ1-3; D gene uncertain. Germline V gene data show CDR1 as MNHEY and CDR2 as SVGAGI. The ends were cut back, 2 bases at V and 0 bases at J, with 8 bases in the middle. This CDR3 comprises 15 residues. CDR3 in amino acids: CASSYQQISGNTIYF. For the CDR3, the DNA is TGTGCCAGCAGTTACCAACAGATCTCTGGAAACACCATATATTTT.